This T cell receptor (beta chain) was obtained from a study of PD-1 blockade in classical Hodgkin lymphoma. Study details: Intravenous nivolumab at 3 mg/kg was given to patients every 2 weeks.

In every patient, relapse followed autologous stem cell transplantation, while exposure to brentuximab vedotin differed. The germline V gene has CDR1 LGHNA and CDR2 YNFKEQ. V was shortened by 0 bases and J by 0 bases, with 8 bases between the two germline ends. CDR3 length equals 15 residues. A note on this clone: Its antigen is as yet unknown.

Study outcomes and limitations: Partial responders and progressors had significantly lower baseline TCR diversity. Nivolumab initiation under 1 year post-ASCT meant exclusion.

Profiling relied on immunoSEQ multiplex PCR, and the TCRdb table lists in-frame clones only, not all of them. The sample includes 95,000 to 100,000 clones, 85% to 90% of them seen just once. The sample here was peripheral blood mononuclear cells (PBMCs), taken before the second cycle of nivolumab. This sequence joins TRBV4-2 and TRBJ1-2; D unclear. The sequence was obtained from a human donor with classical Hodgkin lymphoma. CDR3 sequence reads: CASSQDLRANYGYTF. The CDR3 DNA sequence: TGTGCCAGCAGCCAAGATCTAAGAGCTAACTATGGCTACACCTTC.